These T cell receptor beta chains were read from a single sample in a study of T cell responses to AZD1222 COVID-19 vaccine. Clones were read by immunoSEQ multiplex PCR, and TCRdb kept only the in-frame ones, dropping some. The repertoire holds tens of thousands of clones, with around nine tenths as singletons. The source was peripheral blood, collected 28 days after the second AZD1222 dose. The receptors here all came from an adult who received the AZD1222 COVID-19 vaccine. Each CDR3 is given with its conserved first and last residue. The listing skips clone size in some rows; elsewhere it reads once, few, many or a size class.

J: TRBJ1-4
size: once
V: TRBV18
CDR3: CASSPQGGTEKLFF

J: TRBJ2-7
size: NA
V: TRBV30
CDR3: CAWSSTWSEQYF

J: TRBJ2-1
size: NA
V: TRBV7-2
CDR3: CASSLGPGNNNEQFF

J: TRBJ2-3
size: NA
V: TRBV4-1
CDR3: CASSQGATGSITDTQYF

J: TRBJ1-5
size: NA
V: TRBV4-3
CDR3: CASSQETGGNQPQHF

J: TRBJ2-1
size: NA
V: TRBV7-2
CDR3: CASMAGGPNEQFF

J: TRBJ2-7
size: NA
V: TRBV5-6
CDR3: CASTARGGYVYEQYF

J: TRBJ2-7
size: few
V: TRBV7-2
CDR3: CASSPGTGSYEQYF

J: TRBJ1-1
size: NA
V: TRBV11-3
CDR3: CASSSTPLGTEAFF

J: TRBJ1-4
size: NA
V: TRBV19
CDR3: CASNRANNEKLFF

J: TRBJ1-5
size: NA
V: TRBV19
CDR3: CASSSLGGARSNQPQHF

J: TRBJ2-7
size: NA
V: TRBV12-3/TRBV12-4
CDR3: CASSRITYEQYF

J: TRBJ1-2
size: NA
V: TRBV7-3
CDR3: CASSFSSRPESYTF

J: TRBJ1-2
size: few
V: TRBV6-2/TRBV6-3
CDR3: CASSYSRTYGYTF

J: TRBJ2-2
size: once
V: TRBV19
CDR3: CASSQGTGTNTGELFF

J: TRBJ2-2
size: NA
V: TRBV19
CDR3: CASTSSNTGELFF

J: TRBJ2-2
size: NA
V: TRBV7-2
CDR3: CASSLGTGELFF

J: TRBJ2-5
size: NA
V: TRBV9
CDR3: CASSVGASGRRALETQYF

J: TRBJ2-3
size: NA
V: TRBV19
CDR3: CASSIRRFTDTQYF

J: TRBJ1-2
size: NA
V: TRBV27
CDR3: CASSRQGRGYGYTF

J: TRBJ2-1
size: once
V: TRBV29-1
CDR3: CSVDGLAGISDAYNEQFF

J: TRBJ1-5
size: NA
V: TRBV7-2
CDR3: CASSLAGTDNQPQHF